The 15 T cell receptor beta chains listed next were all sequenced from one sample in a study of T-cell memory formation after mild COVID-19. In TCRdb, the 5' RACE reads were re-called with MiXCR into one record per CDR3 protein. The table records approximately 290,000 distinct CDR3 sequences, more than 15% of them present only once. The sample taken for sequencing was PBMCs or a T cell subset sorted from them (not recorded which). Source of these receptors: a man younger than 35 who had mild COVID-19 (a few samples of this study predate the infection). Cell type and time point are not known.

This clonotype was seen a handful of times. The chain couples TRBV21-1 to TRBJ2-7; no DNA check was done on the table's D call, TRBD1. TRBV21-1 is a pseudogene locus. The CDR3 is made up of 13 amino acids. The CDR3 protein is CASSRSPGHEQYV. The CDR3 coding sequence is TGTGCCAGCAGCCGGAGCCCAGGGCATGAGCAGTACGTC.

This CDR3 is CASSPAIANTEAFF. The CDR3 nucleotides read TGTGCCAGTAGTCCGGCGATAGCGAACACTGAAGCTTTCTTT. The V and J genes are TRBV19 and TRBJ1-1; unclear D gene. The V gene's germline CDR1 is LNHDA and CDR2 SQIVND (reference sequence). The CDR3 has 14 residues. V lost 5 bases and J 1 base, leaving 11 bases between the germline ends.

This clonotype showed up just a few times. The V gene is TRBV9, the J gene TRBJ1-1, with D maybe TRBD1 (5 bases). Trimming took 4 bases from V and 4 from J, leaving 17 bases between them. The CDR3 length is 15 residues. The germline V gene has CDR1 SGDLS and CDR2 YYNGEE. The CDR3 DNA reads as TGTGCCAGCAGCCCCCGGAGGACACTACTCACTGAAGCTTTCTTT. Translating gives CASSPRRTLLTEAFF.

This clonotype was seen a handful of times. This chain connects TRBV6-5 to TRBJ2-1; D might be TRBD2 (6 bases). This CDR3 spans 13 amino acids. V lost 2 bases, J lost 6 bases, and 8 bases lay in between. In germline, CDR1 is MNHEY, CDR2 SVGAGI. The CDR3 loop is CASSYLGGNEQFF. The CDR3 DNA sequence: TGTGCCAGCAGTTACCTCGGGGGCAATGAGCAGTTCTTC.

The chain couples TRBV28 to TRBJ2-7; possibly TRBD2 for D (5 bases). CDR3 length: 13 amino acids. V dropped 5 bases and J dropped 3 bases, with 11 bases sitting between them. Germline V lookup: CDR1 MDHEN, CDR2 SYDVKM. The CDR3 is CASSGRGFYEQYV. The CDR3 DNA sequence: TGTGCCAGCAGTGGACGAGGGTTCTACGAGCAGTACGTC.

This clonotype appeared a few times. J is TRBJ2-1 and V is TRBV27; the D is unclear. The germline V and J ends were trimmed by 8 bases and 8 bases, with 10 bases remaining between them. CDR3 length: 11 amino acids. Germline assignment: CDR1 MNHEY and CDR2 SMNVEV (reference sequence). The CDR3 region has the DNA TGTGCCAGCCGAAGGTACGATGAGCAGTTCTTC. Translation: CASRRYDEQFF.

In this sample, this clonotype turned up many times. This chain uses TRBV12-3 or TRBV12-4 with TRBJ2-7; 9 positions agree with TRBD1. With V trimmed by 0 bases and J by 4 bases, 7 bases remained unmatched. The CDR3 sequence is 16 residues long. The CDR3 spells CASSLATGGKVYEQYV. CDR3 nucleotide sequence: TGTGCCAGCAGTTTAGCGACAGGGGGTAAGGTATACGAGCAGTACGTC.

This sequence joins TRBV6-5 and TRBJ1-1; 10 bases agree with TRBD1. Germline CDR1 MNHEY, CDR2 SVGAGI. V was pared by 5 bases and J by 4 bases, with 4 bases of the junction left unmatched. The CDR3 covers 14 residues. CDR3 residues: CASSRDRGRTEAFF. The CDR3 nucleotides read TGTGCCAGCAGTCGGGACAGGGGTCGCACTGAAGCTTTCTTT.

This clonotype has just a few counts. The rearrangement uses TRBV20-1 and TRBJ2-1; 12 nucleotides align to TRBD2. Germline CDR1 is DFQATT and CDR2 is SNEGSKA (reference sequence). V trimming: 5 bases; J trimming: 8 bases; junction bases outside the gene matches: 10. This CDR3 region has 15 residues. CDR3 amino acids: CSASLRLAGGDEQFF. The CDR3 DNA reads TGCAGTGCTTCCCTCCGGCTAGCGGGGGGGGATGAGCAGTTCTTC.

Only a few counts were recorded for this clonotype. The chain is built from TRBV5-1 and TRBJ2-7, with D possibly TRBD2 on 6 matching bases. The CDR3 has 13 amino acids. Germline V gene sequence: CDR1 SGHRS, CDR2 YFSETQ. V was pared by 5 bases and J by 6 bases, with 15 bases between. CDR3 protein: CASSFTGEAEQYV. In DNA, the CDR3 is TGCGCCAGCAGTTTTACCGGGGAGGCCGAGCAGTACGTC.

The gene calls are TRBV4-1 and TRBJ1-1; 7 nucleotides match TRBD1. Germline V CDR1 and CDR2: MGHRA, YSYEKL. After removal of 0 bases from V and 0 bases from J, the junction contained 10 bases not matched to a gene. The CDR3 sequence is 18 residues long. CDR3 nucleotides: TGCGCCAGCAGCCAAGACCCCCCGGGACAGCACTTGAACACTGAAGCTTTCTTT. It encodes CASSQDPPGQHLNTEAFF.

The rearrangement joins TRBV5-1 to TRBJ2-1; 11 nucleotides agree with TRBD1. The CDR3 sequence is 15 residues long. Germline lookup yields CDR1 SGHRS and CDR2 YFSETQ. V shed 4 bases and J 7 bases; nucleotides not matched to a gene: 7. The DNA for the CDR3 is TGCGCCAGCAGCACCGGACAGGGGGCTTGGAATGAGCAGTTCTTC. It translates to CASSTGQGAWNEQFF.

This chain uses TRBV25-1 with TRBJ2-2, with 12 positions matching TRBD1. CDR1 is MGHDK, CDR2 SYGVNS, per germline. The trim removed 4 bases at V and 0 bases at J, leaving 9 bases unmatched. The CDR3 totals 19 residues. The DNA of the CDR3 is TGTGCCAGCAGTGGAAATTGGGACAGGGGGCGGTCGAACACCGGGGAGCTGTTTTTT. It specifies CASSGNWDRGRSNTGELFF.

A few counts support this clonotype. The V gene is TRBV6-5, the J gene TRBJ1-5; D is perhaps TRBD1 (6 bases). This CDR3 contains 15 residues. The V and J ends lost 6 bases and 5 bases respectively, with 17 bases between them. In germline, CDR1 is MNHEY, CDR2 SVGAGI. The CDR3 DNA sequence: TGTGCCAGCAGCGAGAGTTGGGGGGCGTATCAGCCCCAGCATTTT. It codes for CASSESWGAYQPQHF.

The chain links TRBV6-5 to TRBJ1-1; possibly TRBD1 for D (5 bases). V was shortened by 0 bases and J by 3 bases, with 11 bases between the two germline ends. Germline V gene lookup returns CDR1 MNHEY and CDR2 SVGAGI. This CDR3 is built from 15 residues. The CDR3 region has the DNA TGTGCCAGCAGTTACTCTCCTTTGGGGGACACTGAAGCTTTCTTT. Its translation is CASSYSPLGDTEAFF.